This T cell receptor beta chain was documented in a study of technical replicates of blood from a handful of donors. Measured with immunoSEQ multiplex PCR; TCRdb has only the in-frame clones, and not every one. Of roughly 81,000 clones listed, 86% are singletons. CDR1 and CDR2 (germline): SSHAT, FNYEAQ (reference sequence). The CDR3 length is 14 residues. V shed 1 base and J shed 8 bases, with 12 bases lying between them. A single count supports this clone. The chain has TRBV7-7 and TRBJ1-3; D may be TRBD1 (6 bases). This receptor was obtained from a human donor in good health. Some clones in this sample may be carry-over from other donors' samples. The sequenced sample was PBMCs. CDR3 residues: CASSLGEGGHTIYF. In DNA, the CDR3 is TGTGCCAGCAGCTTAGGAGAGGGGGGGCACACCATATATTTT.